The 17 T cell receptor beta chains below all came from one sample that was sequenced in a study of OX40 agonist ivuxolimab in advanced cancers. Only in-frame clones appear in the TCRdb table, and some are missing; sequencing was by immunoSEQ multiplex PCR. The sample carries roughly 70,000 clones, about 85% recorded once. Sample: CD4+ or CD8+ T cells sorted from blood, taken in a trial of the OX40 agonist ivuxolimab. The receptors stem from an adult with an advanced solid tumor such as melanoma, head and neck, liver or kidney cancer.

The chain links TRBV7-6 to TRBJ2-7; TRBD1 agrees at 7 bases. Germline V gene sequence: CDR1 SGHVS, CDR2 FNYEAQ. This CDR3 is 13 amino acids long. The J segment lost 6 bases and the V segment lost 5 bases, leaving 7 bases of the junction unmatched. The CDR3 bases are TGTGCCAGCAGCCGCCGACAGGGCACCGAGCAGTACTTC. It encodes CASSRRQGTEQYF.

This clone was seen a handful of times. The J gene is TRBJ1-6, the V gene TRBV4-2; 9 bases are a match to TRBD1. V gave up 4 bases and J gave up 8 bases; unmatched junction bases: 3. There are 14 residues in the CDR3. The germline V gene encodes CDR1 LGHNA and CDR2 YNFKEQ. CDR3 region: CASSPTGGDSPLHF. The CDR3 coding sequence is TGTGCCAGCAGCCCGACAGGGGGAGATTCACCCCTCCACTTT.

The chain recombines TRBV6-5 with TRBJ1-6; D gene unclear. Trimming removed 6 bases from V and 6 bases from J, with 12 bases in between. This CDR3 is 14 amino acids long. The germline V gene has CDR1 MNHEY and CDR2 SVGAGI. The CDR3 DNA reads as TGTGCCAGCAGCTCGACACCGATTAATTCACCCCTCCACTTT. Translating gives CASSSTPINSPLHF.

The chain employs TRBV9 and TRBJ2-1, with a possible D match to TRBD2 (5 bases). The CDR3 extends over 17 amino acids. Germline assignment: CDR1 SGDLS and CDR2 YYNGEE. Trimming shortened V by 3 bases and J by 3 bases, and 19 bases separated the two germline ends. The CDR3 coding sequence is TGTGCCAGCAGCGCCGGACTCGTCCCGAGTTTCTACAATGAGCAGTTCTTC. This codes for CASSAGLVPSFYNEQFF.

The chain recombines TRBV15 with TRBJ1-1, with D possibly being TRBD1 (5 bases). CDR1 LNHNV and CDR2 YYDKDF come from the germline V gene (reference sequence). Trimming shortened V by 0 bases and J by 1 base, and 12 bases separated the two germline ends. The CDR3 has 16 residues. The CDR3 DNA reads as TGTGCCACCAGCAGAGAATGGGGCAGGCCGAACACTGAAGCTTTCTTT. As protein: CATSREWGRPNTEAFF.

This clone rates as medium-sized. This sequence joins TRBV7-9 and TRBJ1-5; 7 bases agree with TRBD1. V lost 1 base to trimming and J lost 4 bases; unmatched junction nucleotides: 1. Germline V gene data show CDR1 as SEHNR and CDR2 as FQNEAQ (reference sequence). The CDR3 has 14 residues. Written as DNA, the CDR3 is TGTGCCAGCAGCTTAGGACAGGGTAATCAGCCCCAGCATTTT. This encodes CASSLGQGNQPQHF.

The chain combines TRBV5-6 with TRBJ1-4; D not certain. This CDR3 spans 12 amino acids. Germline loops: CDR1 SGHDT, CDR2 YYEEEE. V was pared by 2 bases and J by 7 bases, with 6 bases between. The DNA for the CDR3 is TGTGCCAGCAGCTTCAGGACTGAAAAACTGTTTTTT. This codes for CASSFRTEKLFF.

The chain is built from TRBV14 and TRBJ1-2; no clear D gene. V was clipped by 0 bases and J by 7 bases, with 9 bases between them. The CDR3 spans 13 residues. CDR1 is SGHDN and CDR2 is FVKESK in the germline V gene. The CDR3: CASSQDRRGGYTF. The CDR3 DNA sequence: TGTGCCAGCAGCCAAGATAGGCGAGGTGGCTACACCTTC.

The chain joins TRBV28 to TRBJ1-6, with 7 bases fitting TRBD1. The CDR3 consists of 16 residues. CDR1 and CDR2 (germline): MDHEN, SYDVKM. V lost 5 bases and J lost 2; bases outside the gene matches: 6. The CDR3 DNA reads TGTGCCAGCAGTCAGGGGGGACTTGCCTATAATTCACCCCTCCACTTT. This codes for CASSQGGLAYNSPLHF.

The chain couples TRBV10-3 to TRBJ2-2; a weak D match, TRBD2 (5 bases). The CDR3 is 13 residues long. The germline V and J ends were trimmed by 7 bases and 4 bases, with 10 bases remaining between them. CDR1 is ENHRY, CDR2 SYGVKD, per germline. Here the CDR3 DNA reads TGTGCCATCACGAGGGTCCCCACCGGGGAGCTGTTTTTT. It specifies CAITRVPTGELFF.

This rearrangement joins TRBV29-1 to TRBJ2-1; unclear D gene. Germline CDR1 SQVTM, CDR2 ANQGSEA. The CDR3 is 13 residues long. Trimming removed 4 bases at V and 2 bases at J, with 9 bases between. The CDR3, as DNA: TGCAGCGTTGTTGGAGACCCCTACAATGAGCAGTTCTTC. As protein: CSVVGDPYNEQFF.

The V call is TRBV28, the J call TRBJ1-5; maybe TRBD1 (6 bases). The V end was cut by 6 bases, the J end by 4 bases, with 16 bases between. This CDR3 has 15 amino acids. Germline-derived CDR1 and CDR2 are MDHEN and SYDVKM. CDR3 in DNA: TGTGCCAGCAGCCCCGGGGGCAGGGAAAATCAGCCCCAGCATTTT. It translates to CASSPGGRENQPQHF.

This clone has a single count. This sequence joins TRBV7-9 and TRBJ1-5; 10 bases are shared with TRBD1. The germline gives CDR1 SEHNR, CDR2 FQNEAQ (reference sequence). CDR3 length: 17 residues. The junction had 4 bases not matched to a gene; V was cut back by 0 bases and J by 2 bases. DNA of the CDR3: TGTGCCAGCAGCTTAGCTATCGGGACAGGGGGCAATCAGCCCCAGCATTTT. This encodes CASSLAIGTGGNQPQHF.

This clone was observed once. The chain uses TRBV2 and TRBJ1-2; TRBD1 aligns across 8 bases. Germline values: CDR1 SNHLY, CDR2 FYNNEI. There are 13 residues in the CDR3. The junction had 3 bases not matched to a gene; V was cut back by 8 bases and J by 1 base. The CDR3 DNA reads TGTGCCAGCGGACAGGGCAGTAACTATGGCTACACCTTC. It specifies CASGQGSNYGYTF.

This chain links TRBV4-1 with TRBJ1-5; D gene uncertain. The CDR3 loop spans 16 amino acids. Deletions cut 0 bases from V and 0 bases from J, with 9 bases between. CDR1 MGHRA and CDR2 YSYEKL come from the germline V gene. The CDR3 region is CASSQDTQTSNQPQHF. CDR3 sequence (DNA): TGCGCCAGCAGCCAAGATACCCAGACTAGCAATCAGCCCCAGCATTTT.

V usage is TRBV30 and J usage is TRBJ1-2; possibly TRBD1 for D (6 bases). V lost 1 base and J 8 bases, leaving 14 bases between the germline ends. CDR1 is GTSNPN and CDR2 is SVGIG in the germline V gene (reference sequence). The length of the CDR3 is 13 residues. In DNA, the CDR3 is TGTGCCTGGAGTGAAGTTTCGACAGGAGGCTACACCTTC. This encodes CAWSEVSTGGYTF.

The gene calls are TRBV19 and TRBJ2-1; 7 bases are a match to TRBD2. J gave up 2 bases and V 7 bases, and 5 bases lay outside the gene matches. The CDR3 covers 14 residues. Germline values: CDR1 LNHDA, CDR2 SQIVND (reference sequence). In nucleotides, the CDR3 is TGTGCCAGTACCCCCGGACTAGCCTACAATGAGCAGTTCTTC. Its protein product is CASTPGLAYNEQFF.